This TCR beta chain was captured in a study of control samples from healthy donors and cancer patients. Profiling relied on immunoSEQ multiplex PCR, and the TCRdb table lists in-frame clones only, not all of them. Of 150,000 to 160,000 clones in the sample, approximately 94% are singletons; the top ten hold about 5.6%. Trimming removed 4 bases from V and 3 bases from J, with 18 bases in between. The germline V gene encodes CDR1 MNHEY and CDR2 SVGAGI. This CDR3 region has 16 residues. This receptor was taken from a man aged 35 to 55 in good health. The sample taken for sequencing was blood. This chain links TRBV6-5 with TRBJ1-1; D remains unclear. CDR3 DNA sequence: TGTGCCAGCAGTTCGCGAAAAATTCCACGGGACACTGAAGCTTTCTTT. It is translated as CASSSRKIPRDTEAFF.